This entry lists 26 T cell receptor beta chains sequenced from one sample in a study of breast tumors, draining lymph nodes, adjacent tissues. TCRdb redid the calling of the multiplex PCR reads with MiXCR, one entry per CDR3 protein. In the table there are tens of thousands of distinct CDR3 sequences, under 30% of which are singletons. The sample consisted of breast tumor tissue. The source of these receptors is a female donor with breast cancer. Some clones in this sample may be carry-over from other donors' samples.

This clonotype occurred a few times. The rearrangement links TRBV9 to TRBJ2-4; TRBD1 matches at 11 bases. The CDR3 has 16 amino acids. The V gene's germline CDR1 is SGDLS and CDR2 YYNGEE. V lost 4 bases, J lost 1 base, and 4 bases stayed unmatched. The CDR3 loop is CASSPGTGGAKNIQYF. Here the CDR3 DNA reads TGTGCCAGCAGCCCTGGGACAGGGGGGGCCAAAAACATTCAGTACTTC.

This clonotype was detected ten times or more. The V call is TRBV27, the J call TRBJ2-2; 8 nucleotides align to TRBD2. Germline CDR1 MNHEY, CDR2 SMNVEV (reference sequence). J gave up 6 bases and V 6 bases, and 12 bases lay outside the gene matches. CDR3 length equals 16 residues. The CDR3 DNA is TGTGCCAGCAGCCCCAGTCCCGGGGGGGCGGCCGGGGAGCTGTTTTTT. It specifies CASSPSPGGAAGELFF.

The sample holds many counts of this clonotype. The chain combines TRBV20-1 with TRBJ2-7; the match to TRBD2 covers 12 bases. Germline V lookup: CDR1 DFQATT, CDR2 SNEGSKA (reference sequence). J was trimmed by 5 bases and V by 5 bases; bases with no gene match: 10. The CDR3 sequence is 15 residues long. The DNA for the CDR3 is TGCAGTGCTCCCCCTAGCGGGAGGGCCGCCGACGAGCAGTACTTC. Its translation: CSAPPSGRAADEQYF.

This clonotype was seen a handful of times. Since a much larger clone is just one base distant, this may be a read error. The chain recombines TRBV7-2 with TRBJ2-7, with D tentatively TRBD1 (5 bases). Germline assignment: CDR1 SGHTA and CDR2 FQGNSA. The CDR3 runs 9 residues. The chain's CDR3 is CANSSQGYF. Written as DNA, the CDR3 is TGTGCCAACAGCTCCCAGGGGTACTTC.

This clonotype appeared many times. The gene calls are TRBV29-1 and TRBJ2-1; D possibly corresponds to TRBD2 (6 bases). The CDR3 is 13 amino acids. The germline CDR1 and CDR2 sequences are SQVTM and ANQGSEA. V dropped 7 bases and J dropped 2 bases, with 12 bases sitting between them. CDR3 nucleotide sequence: TGCAGCGCCTCCGGCGGGACCTACAATGAGCAGTTCTTC. Translated: CSASGGTYNEQFF.

The rearrangement uses TRBV27 and TRBJ1-5, with 7 bases aligning to TRBD1. CDR1 MNHEY and CDR2 SMNVEV come from the germline V gene (reference sequence). Losses at the gene ends were 1 base for V and 1 base for J; bases not matched to a gene: 1. The CDR3 length is 15 residues. The CDR3 DNA reads TGTGCCAGCAGTTTATGGGGACAGAGCAATCAGCCCCAGCATTTT. Translating gives CASSLWGQSNQPQHF.

This clonotype was recorded many times. The rearrangement uses TRBV29-1 and TRBJ2-1, with 10 bases aligning to TRBD2. The CDR3 loop spans 14 amino acids. CDR1 is SQVTM and CDR2 is ANQGSEA in the germline V gene. V was pared by 7 bases and J by 4 bases, with 7 bases of the junction left unmatched. CDR3 bases: TGCAGCGGCCAAGGGACTAGCGCTTACAATGAGCAGTTCTTC. Translating gives CSGQGTSAYNEQFF.

Turning to this clonotype: A much larger clone is a single base away; this may be a read error. The V gene is TRBV20-1, the J gene TRBJ2-1; possibly TRBD1 or TRBD2 for D (5 bases each). The CDR3 has 15 amino acids. Germline values: CDR1 DFQATT, CDR2 SNEGSKA (reference sequence). The ends were cut back, 6 bases at V and 4 bases at J, with 19 bases in the middle. CDR3 sequence reads: CSAALRDRIYNEQFF. The CDR3 bases are TGCAGTGCCGCACTCCGGGACCGAATATACAATGAGCAGTTCTTC.

This clonotype was recorded at least ten times. The rearrangement joins TRBV3-1 to TRBJ1-6; 8 nucleotides agree with TRBD1. V lost 4 bases, J lost 5 bases, and 10 bases stayed unmatched. This CDR3 is built from 17 residues. Germline-derived CDR1 and CDR2 are LGHDT and YNNKEL (reference sequence). CDR3 nucleotide sequence: TGTGCCAGCAGCCGAACCCAAGGACAGGGTAATAATTCACCCCTCCACTTT. It specifies CASSRTQGQGNNSPLHF.

This clonotype was recorded many times. The chain carries TRBV27 and TRBJ2-5; weak D call: TRBD2 (6 bases). Germline V lookup: CDR1 MNHEY, CDR2 SMNVEV (reference sequence). This CDR3 is built from 13 residues. The V gene lost 6 bases and the J gene lost 5 bases, with 13 bases spanning the gap. CDR3 region: CASRRLVWETQYF. CDR3 DNA: TGTGCCAGCAGGAGACTAGTTTGGGAGACCCAGTACTTC.

This clonotype was seen repeatedly, ten times or more. J is TRBJ2-5 and V is TRBV20-1, with D perhaps TRBD2 (7 bases). The CDR3 is made up of 15 amino acids. V was shortened by 0 bases and J by 5 bases, with 16 bases between the two germline ends. Per the germline V gene, CDR1 is DFQATT and CDR2 is SNEGSKA (reference sequence). The DNA of the CDR3 is TGCAGTGCTAGAGATCTGCCGGGGGGCAGGGAGACCCAGTACTTC. It translates to CSARDLPGGRETQYF.

The J gene is TRBJ1-4, the V gene TRBV27; 7 bases are shared with TRBD1. CDR1 is MNHEY, CDR2 SMNVEV, per germline (reference sequence). The V segment lost 1 base and the J segment 4 bases; nucleotides outside the gene matches: 6. The CDR3 totals 16 residues. The CDR3 sequence is CASSLLPGQFNEKLFF. CDR3 in DNA: TGTGCCAGCAGTTTATTGCCGGGACAGTTTAATGAAAAACTGTTTTTT.

This clonotype was observed at least ten times. The genes are TRBV20-1 and TRBJ2-7, with 8 nucleotides matching TRBD1. CDR3 length: 13 amino acids. V was pared by 3 bases and J by 4 bases, with 5 bases of the junction left unmatched. Germline values: CDR1 DFQATT, CDR2 SNEGSKA (reference sequence). In DNA, the CDR3 is TGCAGTGCTAGGGACAGGGAACCATACGAGCAGTACTTC. Residues: CSARDREPYEQYF.

V and J are TRBV3-1 and TRBJ1-1; 8 bases fit TRBD1. Germline-derived CDR1 and CDR2 are LGHDT and YNNKEL (reference sequence). The trim removed 4 bases at V and 4 bases at J, leaving 5 bases unmatched. CDR3 length: 14 residues. As DNA, the CDR3 is TGTGCCAGCAGCCTAGGAACAGGGGGCACTGAAGCTTTCTTT. Its protein is CASSLGTGGTEAFF. The complete variable domain, with remaining parts taken from reference TRBV3-1 and TRBJ1-1, reads DTAVSQTPKYLVTQMGNDKSIKCEQNLGHDTMYWYKQDSKKFLKIMFSYNNKELIINETVPNRFSPKSPDKAHLNLHINSLELGDSAVYFCASSLGTGGTEAFFGQGTRLTVV.

This clonotype was seen a few times. The chain has TRBV6-5 and TRBJ2-5; D possibly corresponds to TRBD2 (6 bases). Germline V CDR1 and CDR2: MNHEY, SVGAGI. CDR3 length: 15 residues. Trimming cost V 0 bases and J 4 bases, with 12 bases left between them. The CDR3 here is CASSYSTSGVETQYF. The DNA of the CDR3 is TGTGCCAGCAGTTACTCCACTTCGGGGGTAGAGACCCAGTACTTC.

This clonotype has a count of ten or more. This chain uses TRBV7-3 with TRBJ2-2; the D gene is possibly TRBD1 (6 bases). The germline V gene encodes CDR1 SGHTA and CDR2 FQGTGA. Trimming took 5 bases from V and 2 from J, leaving 24 bases between them. The CDR3 spans 19 residues. CDR3 sequence: CASSRNPIAGVGNTGELFF. CDR3 DNA sequence: TGTGCCAGCAGCCGCAACCCCATCGCAGGGGTTGGAAACACCGGGGAGCTGTTTTTT.

This clonotype was seen at least ten times. J is TRBJ2-7 and V is TRBV19; perhaps TRBD2 as D (6 bases). With 3 bases removed from V and 0 bases from J, the gap between germline ends came to 12 bases. The CDR3 spans 15 residues. CDR1 LNHDA and CDR2 SQIVND come from the germline V gene (reference sequence). The CDR3 region has the DNA TGTGCCAGTAGTATGGGACGGGGGAACTCCTACGAGCAGTACTTC. This encodes CASSMGRGNSYEQYF.

A few counts support this clonotype. The rearrangement uses TRBV28 and TRBJ2-7, with a tentative D call TRBD1 (6 bases). Germline CDR1 reads MDHEN; CDR2 reads SYDVKM. V was trimmed by 2 bases and J by 7 bases, leaving 18 bases between them. CDR3 length: 15 residues. Here the CDR3 DNA reads TGTGCCAGCAGTTTAAAATTCTGGGGGCTGGGGGAGCAGTACTTC. Encoded protein: CASSLKFWGLGEQYF.

As regards this clonotype: The CDR3 end shows no conserved phenylalanine or tryptophan, and so a read error is likely. The chain employs TRBV6-1 and TRBJ2-3; D tentatively reads TRBD1 or TRBD2 (6 bases each). The CDR3 sequence is 14 residues long. The germline V gene has CDR1 MNHNS and CDR2 SASEGT. Deletions cut 11 bases from V and 6 bases from J, with 21 bases between. CDR3 nucleotide sequence: TGTGCCGGCACGGGACATCGGGACTTGGATACGCAGTATCTT. This encodes CAGTGHRDLDTQYL.

This clonotype was seen many times. The J gene is TRBJ2-5, the V gene TRBV5-1; TRBD2 is a possible D gene (7 bases). Germline CDR1 SGHRS, CDR2 YFSETQ. V was pared by 4 bases and J by 1 base, with 17 bases between. The CDR3 runs 16 residues. The CDR3 nucleotides are TGCGCCAGCAGCCCGGGGGGCGCAGGGGTCCAAGAGACCCAGTACTTC. Protein sequence: CASSPGGAGVQETQYF.

The sample holds many counts of this clonotype. In DNA form, the CDR3 reads TGTGCCAGCAGCTTACTACAGGGAGGAAACACCATATATTTT. Its translation: CASSLLQGGNTIYF. This chain joins TRBV7-9 and TRBJ1-3, with D possibly being TRBD1 (6 bases). CDR3 size: 14 residues. Germline V lookup: CDR1 SEHNR, CDR2 FQNEAQ (reference sequence). Trimming stripped 2 bases from V and 4 bases from J, with 9 bases between.

There are many counts of this clonotype. CDR3 sequence: CASNYRGAYNSPLHF. DNA of the CDR3: TGTGCCAGTAATTACCGAGGAGCCTATAATTCACCCCTCCACTTT. The chain employs TRBV19 and TRBJ1-6; D ambiguous. The length of the CDR3 is 15 residues. V lost 7 bases and J lost 2, with 12 bases in between. Germline lookup yields CDR1 LNHDA and CDR2 SQIVND (reference sequence).

This clonotype came up many times. The rearrangement links TRBV2 to TRBJ2-7; the match to TRBD1 covers 10 bases. The CDR3 runs 17 residues. CDR1 and CDR2 from the germline V gene are SNHLY and FYNNEI. V lost 7 bases to trimming and J lost 5 bases; unmatched junction nucleotides: 17. DNA for the CDR3: TGTGCCAGCAAACCACGTCTCTTGGACAGGGGGGTGAACGAGCAGTACTTC. Its translation: CASKPRLLDRGVNEQYF.

This chain connects TRBV27 to TRBJ1-1, with D possibly matching TRBD1 (6 bases). CDR1 is MNHEY, CDR2 SMNVEV, per germline (reference sequence). Deletions cut 6 bases from V and 11 bases from J, with 19 bases between. This CDR3 contains 13 residues. For the CDR3, the DNA is TGTGCCAGCAGATTGGGGGGCGGGTGGTTGGCTTTCTTT. Encoded protein: CASRLGGGWLAFF.

This clonotype showed up many times. The genes are TRBV15 and TRBJ1-5, with 10 positions matching TRBD1. The CDR3 is 16 amino acids. Looked up from germline, CDR1 is LNHNV and CDR2 is YYDKDF (reference sequence). The V segment lost 8 bases and the J segment 0 bases; nucleotides outside the gene matches: 7. The CDR3 DNA sequence: TGTGCCACCGGGACAGGGGACTATACTAGCAATCAGCCCCAGCATTTT. This sequence encodes CATGTGDYTSNQPQHF.

The chain joins TRBV28 to TRBJ1-2; D perhaps matches TRBD1 (5 bases). This CDR3 region has 13 residues. Germline V gene sequence: CDR1 MDHEN, CDR2 SYDVKM. Trimming took off 3 bases at V and 6 bases at J, with 11 bases between the two ends. The CDR3 region has the DNA TGTGCCAGCAGTTTTTGGGGGGGGGATGGCTACACCTTC. As protein: CASSFWGGDGYTF.